The 13 T cell receptor beta chains below were found in one sample sequenced in a study of Graves' ophthalmopathy and Graves' hyperthyroidism. CDR3 regions of TCR beta were amplified from RNA transcripts. The first round was an RT-PCR with HTBI primers, and the second round was a multiplex PCR. One entry per CDR3 protein, called by TCRdb with MiXCR from the multiplex PCR reads. This table has about 220,000 distinct CDR3 sequences, roughly 21% appearing once. Sequencing used peripheral blood. The receptors derive from a woman in her forties or fifties with Graves' ophthalmopathy.

V usage is TRBV12-3 or TRBV12-4 and J usage is TRBJ1-5; TRBD1 matches 8 bases. V shed 3 bases and J 13 bases; nucleotides not matched to a gene: 11. CDR3 size: 14 residues. The CDR3 nucleotides are TGTGCCAGCAGTTTCGGAGGACAGGGTAAAACGCAGCATTTT. This gives the protein CASSFGGQGKTQHF.

This clonotype occurred a few times. This may come from a read error, since a much larger clone is one base off. The rearrangement uses TRBV11-2 and TRBJ2-7; D unresolved. The germline V gene encodes CDR1 SGHAT and CDR2 FQNNGV. The CDR3 extends over 14 amino acids. The CDR3 DNA reads as TGTGCCAGCGTCCTAGGGATGGGGATTGGTGAGCAGTGCTTC. Protein sequence: CASVLGMGIGEQCF.

The chain links TRBV4-2 to TRBJ2-7; 14 nucleotides agree with TRBD2. CDR3 length equals 16 residues. V was pared by 3 bases and J by 7 bases, with 8 bases of the junction left unmatched. Germline loops: CDR1 LGHNA, CDR2 YNFKEQ. CDR3 region: CASSHGGLAGGGEQYF. DNA of the CDR3: TGTGCCAGCAGCCACGGAGGACTAGCGGGAGGAGGGGAGCAGTACTTC.

The chain couples TRBV6-1 to TRBJ1-2; no clear D. Germline values: CDR1 MNHNS, CDR2 SASEGT. V was trimmed by 6 bases and J by 8 bases, leaving 16 bases between them. This CDR3 comprises 13 residues. DNA of the CDR3: TGTGCCAGCAGAACTAATAACGGTATGGGCTACACCTTC. This encodes CASRTNNGMGYTF.

This clonotype was recorded at least ten times. The V and J genes are TRBV6-1 and TRBJ1-3; D is ambiguous. This CDR3 has 14 residues. Trimming took off 2 bases at V and 0 bases at J, with 5 bases between the two ends. Germline V gives CDR1 MNHNS, CDR2 SASEGT. The CDR3 region has the DNA TGTGCCAGCAGTGAACCGGGCTCTGGAAACACCATATATTTT. Its translation: CASSEPGSGNTIYF.

This sequence joins TRBV13 and TRBJ1-1; weak D call: TRBD1 (6 bases). This CDR3 comprises 16 residues. Germline V gene sequence: CDR1 PRHDT, CDR2 FYEKMQ (reference sequence). Trimming stripped 7 bases from V and 1 base from J, with 19 bases between. DNA of the CDR3: TGTGCCAGCACTCGGTGGGGGGCACAGGGGAACACTGAAGCTTTCTTT. Its protein is CASTRWGAQGNTEAFF.

This chain connects TRBV9 to TRBJ2-7, with D perhaps TRBD1 or TRBD2 (5 bases each). Germline CDR1 SGDLS, CDR2 YYNGEE. This CDR3 contains 15 residues. V lost 4 bases to trimming and J lost 0 bases, with 14 bases between them. DNA for the CDR3: TGTGCCAGCAGCCCCGAAGGGGAGAGCTCCTACGAGCAGTACTTC. The encoded protein is CASSPEGESSYEQYF. Based on the CDR3 plus reference TRBV9 and TRBJ2-7, the full variable domain is DSGVTQTPKHLITATGQRVTLRCSPRSGDLSVYWYQQSLDQGLQFLIQYYNGEERAKGNILERFSAQQFPDLHSELNLSSLELGDSALYFCASSPEGESSYEQYFGPGTRLTVT.

The sample holds many counts of this clonotype. The chain has TRBV2 and TRBJ2-5; no clear D gene. Germline assignment: CDR1 SNHLY and CDR2 FYNNEI. V lost 7 bases and J 2 bases, leaving 11 bases between the germline ends. The CDR3 loop spans 13 amino acids. The CDR3 protein is CASIEVGQETQYF. The CDR3 nucleotides read TGTGCCAGCATCGAAGTGGGTCAAGAGACCCAGTACTTC.

This clonotype was detected ten times or more. The V and J genes are TRBV4-1 and TRBJ1-2, with 8 bases matching TRBD1. From germline, CDR1 is MGHRA and CDR2 YSYEKL. The CDR3 runs to 14 residues. J gave up 4 bases and V 2 bases, and 3 bases lay outside the gene matches. Here the CDR3 reads CASSQQGASYGYTF. CDR3 nucleotide sequence: TGCGCCAGCAGCCAACAGGGGGCGAGCTATGGCTACACCTTC.

Many counts were recorded for this clonotype. The chain recombines TRBV2 with TRBJ1-2, with 7 nucleotides matching TRBD1. The CDR3 has 13 residues. Looked up from germline, CDR1 is SNHLY and CDR2 is FYNNEI. The V gene end was trimmed by 10 bases and the J gene end by 4 bases; junction bases not matched to a gene: 9. CDR3 sequence reads: CANRQGGGYGYTF. The CDR3 bases are TGTGCCAACAGACAGGGAGGCGGCTATGGCTACACCTTC.

The J gene is TRBJ1-2, the V gene TRBV19; 7 positions match TRBD1. Trimming removed 5 bases from V and 3 bases from J; junction bases left unmatched: 9. In germline, CDR1 is LNHDA, CDR2 SQIVND (reference sequence). The CDR3 extends over 15 amino acids. CDR3: CASSVPGQLYYGYTF. For the CDR3, the DNA is TGTGCCAGTAGTGTTCCGGGACAGTTGTACTATGGCTACACCTTC.

The rearrangement uses TRBV25-1 and TRBJ1-4; 8 nucleotides agree with TRBD1. The CDR3 extends over 16 amino acids. The ends lost 4 bases at V and 8 bases at J; junction bases unmatched: 12. Germline values: CDR1 MGHDK, CDR2 SYGVNS. CDR3 DNA sequence: TGTGCCAGCAGTGTCTGGACAGGGTCGTCTGGCGAAAAACTGTTTTTT. Its translation is CASSVWTGSSGEKLFF. Complete variable domain (other parts from reference TRBV25-1 and TRBJ1-4): EADIYQTPRYLVIGTGKKITLECSQTMGHDKMYWYQQDPGMELHLIHYSYGVNSTEKGDLSSESTVSRIRTEHFPLTLESARPSHTSQYLCASSVWTGSSGEKLFFGSGTQLSVL.

In this sample, this clonotype turned up many times. The rearrangement uses TRBV6-5 and TRBJ1-1; D remains ambiguous. V was trimmed by 8 bases and J by 5 bases, leaving 12 bases between them. Per the germline V gene, CDR1 is MNHEY and CDR2 is SVGAGI. CDR3 size: 12 residues. The CDR3 DNA sequence: TGTGCCAGCCGGGCTTTGGGGACTGAAGCTTTCTTT. It translates to CASRALGTEAFF.